Presented here are 32 T cell receptor beta chains from one specimen sequenced in a study of T cells generated in artificial thymic organoids. Semi-nested PCR with reverse primers in the TRAC or TRBC constant regions amplified each chain separately. TCRdb ran MiXCR on the 5' RACE reads and lists one entry per CDR3 protein. The top ten hold approximately 2.2% of the sample, which has approximately 5,100 distinct CDR3 sequences, over 30% seen once. Source material: naive CD8+ T cells from blood. Subset defined: CD3+TCRalphabeta+CD8SP T cells; for blood, CD45RO-CCR7+ naive CD8+ T cells. Receptors were obtained from a human donor who gave cord blood stem cells for thymic organoid culture, a cardiac surgery patient who gave postnatal thymus, or a blood donor (not recorded which).

In its sample, this clonotype is medium-sized. The rearrangement links TRBV24-1 to TRBJ2-3; D unclear. Trimming took 2 bases from V and 4 from J, leaving 18 bases between them. Germline CDR1 reads KGHDR; CDR2 reads SFDVKD. There are 17 residues in the CDR3. CDR3 loop: CATSDSLDIPTADTQYF. In DNA form, the CDR3 reads TGTGCCACCAGTGATTCGCTAGACATCCCCACCGCAGATACGCAGTATTTT.

The chain employs TRBV11-2 and TRBJ2-7, with D perhaps TRBD1 or TRBD2 (5 bases each). The CDR3 extends over 15 amino acids. Per germline, CDR1 SGHAT and CDR2 FQNNGV. V was cut by 5 bases and J by 0 bases, with 14 bases left in between. DNA of the CDR3: TGTGCCAGCAGCGCCCCCCGGGGCGGCTCCTACGAGCAGTACTTC. Translation gives CASSAPRGGSYEQYF.

This clonotype was picked up a small number of times. The rearrangement links TRBV9 to TRBJ2-1, with D possibly being TRBD2 (6 bases). Trimming took 3 bases from V and 11 from J, leaving 18 bases between them. The CDR3 sequence is 14 residues long. Germline V gene sequence: CDR1 SGDLS, CDR2 YYNGEE. The CDR3 region has the DNA TGTGCCAGCAGCGCCGCCCGACTAGACGACCAGCAGTTCTTC. Its translation is CASSAARLDDQQFF.

By sample share, this clonotype is medium-sized (0.01 to 0.1%). This chain uses TRBV20-1 with TRBJ1-6; 8 positions match TRBD1. The V and J ends lost 4 bases and 10 bases, in that order; junction bases with no gene match: 9. Germline V gene data show CDR1 as DFQATT and CDR2 as SNEGSKA (reference sequence). The CDR3 totals 14 residues. The CDR3 sequence: CSATGTGLGSPLHF. CDR3 bases: TGCAGTGCTACCGGGACAGGTCTTGGATCACCCCTCCACTTT.

This clonotype was observed once. This chain links TRBV5-1 with TRBJ2-1; 11 bases line up with TRBD2. Germline V gives CDR1 SGHRS, CDR2 YFSETQ. This CDR3 has 14 residues. Trimming at V came to 3 bases and at J to 4 bases, leaving 0 bases not matched to a gene. CDR3 in amino acids: CASSSSGGYNEQFF. The CDR3 coding sequence is TGCGCCAGCAGCTCTAGCGGGGGGTACAATGAGCAGTTCTTC.

There are a few counts of this clonotype. The CDR3 reads CASTQGGANVLTF. The CDR3, as DNA: TGTGCCAGCACCCAAGGTGGGGCCAACGTCCTGACTTTC. The chain uses TRBV27 and TRBJ2-6; D unresolved. Deletions cut 7 bases from V and 3 bases from J, with 7 bases between. Germline CDR1 is MNHEY and CDR2 is SMNVEV (reference sequence). This CDR3 is 13 amino acids long.

The chain recombines TRBV5-1 with TRBJ2-7; D possibly corresponds to TRBD1 (5 bases). Per the germline V gene, CDR1 is SGHRS and CDR2 is YFSETQ. The CDR3 loop spans 12 amino acids. The V end was cut by 2 bases, the J end by 5 bases, with 8 bases between. This CDR3 is CASSFQGHEQYF. The DNA of the CDR3 is TGCGCCAGCAGCTTCCAGGGCCACGAGCAGTACTTC.

Turning to this clonotype: The conserved phenylalanine or tryptophan normally closing the CDR3 is absent here, so this likely arose from a read error. J is TRBJ1-5 and V is TRBV19; TRBD1 aligns across 7 bases. CDR3 size: 13 residues. Trimming at V came to 6 bases and at J to 4 bases, leaving 3 bases not matched to a gene. Germline V gene lookup returns CDR1 LNHDA and CDR2 SQIVND (reference sequence). CDR3 bases: TGTGCCAGTAGCTTACAGGGGAATCAGCCCCAGCATCTT. Translating gives CASSLQGNQPQHL.

Within the sample, this clonotype is medium-sized. The junction departs from germline at one end; a sequencing error may be responsible. This chain connects TRBV14 to TRBJ2-1; D might be TRBD1 (6 bases). CDR3 size: 12 residues. In germline, CDR1 is SGHDN, CDR2 FVKESK. In DNA form, the CDR3 reads TGTGCCAGCAGCCACACCTACAGGGACATACTCTTC. Its protein is CASSHTYRDILF.

V and J are TRBV19 and TRBJ2-3, with D uncertain. V was clipped by 7 bases and J by 2 bases, with 13 bases between them. In germline, CDR1 is LNHDA, CDR2 SQIVND (reference sequence). CDR3 length: 14 amino acids. CDR3: CASNGVWSTDTQYF. CDR3 nucleotides: TGTGCCAGTAACGGAGTCTGGTCCACAGATACGCAGTATTTT.

This clonotype was recorded only once. Since a much larger clone is just one base distant, this may be a read error. The V call is TRBV7-9, the J call TRBJ1-2, with 11 positions matching TRBD1. The CDR3 spans 15 residues. The germline gives CDR1 SEHNR, CDR2 FQNEAQ (reference sequence). CDR3 coding DNA: TGTGCCAGCAGCTCCGGACAGGGGGCGCCTTATGGCCACACCTTC. Its protein product is CASSSGQGAPYGHTF. The entire variable domain, with the rest obtained from reference TRBV7-9 and TRBJ1-2, is as follows: DTGVSQNPRHKITKRGQNVTFRCDPISEHNRLYWYRQTLGQGPEFLTYFQNEAQLEKSRLLSDRFSAERPKGSFSTLEIQRTEQGDSAMYLCASSSGQGAPYGHTFGSGTRLTVV.

There are a few counts of this clonotype. The CDR3 reads CASSATTGITGELFF. The DNA for the CDR3 is TGTGCCAGCAGCGCCACGACAGGCATCACCGGGGAGCTGTTTTTT. V is TRBV11-3 and J is TRBJ2-2; D may be TRBD1 (6 bases). The ends were cut back, 5 bases at V and 4 bases at J, with 14 bases in the middle. The CDR3 runs 15 residues. Germline CDR1 reads SGHNT; CDR2 reads YENEEA.

The chain employs TRBV25-1 and TRBJ2-6; D unresolved. The V end was cut by 6 bases, the J end by 0 bases, with 6 bases between. Germline-derived CDR1 and CDR2 are MGHDK and SYGVNS. There are 14 residues in the CDR3. CDR3 bases: TGTGCCAGCAGGGGAAGCTCTGGGGCCAACGTCCTGACTTTC. Its translation: CASRGSSGANVLTF.

Sample share makes this clonotype medium-sized. The V gene is TRBV4-1, the J gene TRBJ2-7; no clear D. Germline V gene data show CDR1 as MGHRA and CDR2 as YSYEKL. The V and J ends lost 5 bases and 4 bases respectively, with 12 bases between them. The CDR3 totals 13 residues. The CDR3 DNA reads as TGCGCCAGCAGCTTTGACCGGTTTTACGAGCAGTACTTC. This translates into CASSFDRFYEQYF.

The genes are TRBV15 and TRBJ2-1; D unresolved. The ends were cut back, 2 bases at V and 10 bases at J, with 15 bases in the middle. CDR3 length: 14 amino acids. CDR1 is LNHNV and CDR2 is YYDKDF in the germline V gene (reference sequence). The CDR3 DNA is TGTGCCACCAGCAGACCCCTAAACCAAAAGGAGCAGTTCTTC. Protein sequence: CATSRPLNQKEQFF.

This rearrangement joins TRBV7-6 to TRBJ2-4, with a weak D call TRBD2 (6 bases). Deletions cut 1 base from V and 8 bases from J, with 15 bases between. The CDR3 totals 15 residues. The germline V gene has CDR1 SGHVS and CDR2 FNYEAQ. The CDR3 bases are TGTGCCAGCAGCTTAGGGCGGGGTCTGGGGGACATTCAGTACTTC. The encoded protein is CASSLGRGLGDIQYF.

A word on this clonotype: A much larger clone is a single base away; this may be a read error. V is TRBV24-1 and J is TRBJ2-1; D gene uncertain. V was cut by 3 bases and J by 6 bases, with 8 bases left in between. Germline CDR1 reads KGHDR; CDR2 reads SFDVKD. CDR3 length: 13 residues. The CDR3 reads CATSDIPSNEQFF. CDR3 nucleotides: TGTGCCACCAGTGATATACCGTCCAATGAGCAGTTCTTC.

Comments on this clonotype: One base away lies a much larger clone, so this may be a sequencing read error. The gene calls are TRBV29-1 and TRBJ2-7, with 14 bases that match TRBD2. The CDR3 extends over 16 amino acids. Germline loops: CDR1 SQVTM, CDR2 ANQGSEA. The CDR3 sequence is CGVEEGTSGRLYEQYF. In DNA form, the CDR3 reads TGCGGCGTTGAAGAGGGGACTAGCGGGAGACTCTACGAGCAGTACTTC.

The chain carries TRBV27 and TRBJ2-7, with 9 bases identical to TRBD2. J lost 3 bases, V lost 4 bases, and 4 bases had no gene match. This CDR3 has 14 residues. The germline V gene encodes CDR1 MNHEY and CDR2 SMNVEV (reference sequence). The CDR3 DNA reads as TGTGCCAGCAGTTCGGGGACTAGCTTCTACGAGCAGTACTTC. Protein product: CASSSGTSFYEQYF.

This chain joins TRBV4-1 and TRBJ2-1; D call uncertain. In germline, CDR1 is MGHRA, CDR2 YSYEKL. The CDR3 spans 13 residues. The V end was cut by 2 bases, the J end by 8 bases, with 10 bases between. CDR3 loop: CASSQRLGYEQFF. The CDR3 nucleotides are TGCGCCAGCAGCCAACGGCTAGGCTATGAGCAGTTCTTC.

The J gene is TRBJ1-5, the V gene TRBV28, with 7 bases aligning to TRBD1. The germline CDR1 and CDR2 sequences are MDHEN and SYDVKM. The CDR3 loop spans 13 amino acids. V shed 6 bases, J shed 7 bases, and the junction held 6 bases outside the gene matches. The CDR3 DNA follows: TGTGCCAGCAGCCGGGACAGATTCCAGCCCCAGCATTTT. Translated: CASSRDRFQPQHF.

This chain joins TRBV4-1 and TRBJ2-4, with 7 bases aligning to TRBD2. The V gene's germline CDR1 is MGHRA and CDR2 YSYEKL. The J segment lost 8 bases and the V segment lost 3 bases, leaving 13 bases of the junction unmatched. CDR3 length: 16 amino acids. The CDR3 reads CASSQAGHPRGDIQYF. The CDR3 bases are TGCGCCAGCAGCCAGGCCGGTCACCCCCGGGGGGACATTCAGTACTTC.

This clonotype was recorded only once. The chain recombines TRBV4-3 with TRBJ2-1; D possibly corresponds to TRBD2 (5 bases). Trimming took off 3 bases at V and 0 bases at J, with 12 bases between the two ends. Germline assignment: CDR1 LGHNA and CDR2 YSLEER. CDR3 size: 16 residues. The CDR3 region is CASSHASRSSYNEQFF. Written as DNA, the CDR3 is TGCGCCAGCAGCCATGCTAGCAGGAGCTCCTACAATGAGCAGTTCTTC.

In its sample, this clonotype was seen once. This rearrangement joins TRBV27 to TRBJ1-1, with TRBD1 identical over 7 bases. Germline V CDR1 and CDR2: MNHEY, SMNVEV (reference sequence). There are 14 residues in the CDR3. The ends lost 8 bases at V and 1 base at J; junction bases unmatched: 7. For the CDR3, the DNA is TGTGCCAGCTCCGGGACAGCGGCGAACACTGAAGCTTTCTTT. Translation: CASSGTAANTEAFF.

This clonotype has a handful of counts. V usage is TRBV27 and J usage is TRBJ2-4; 7 bases match TRBD1. Trimming cost V 5 bases and J 2 bases; bases outside gene matches: 9. The CDR3 length is 16 residues. CDR1 is MNHEY, CDR2 SMNVEV, per germline (reference sequence). CDR3 in amino acids: CASSKTGVLPKNIQYF. The DNA for the CDR3 is TGTGCCAGCAGTAAAACAGGGGTTCTTCCCAAAAACATTCAGTACTTC.

This clonotype is medium-sized in the sample. This sequence joins TRBV27 and TRBJ2-7, with D hard to call. The V end lost 6 bases, the J end lost 5 bases, and 23 bases lay between the germline ends. The CDR3 covers 16 residues. Germline V gene sequence: CDR1 MNHEY, CDR2 SMNVEV (reference sequence). The CDR3 reads CASRVGAVVGGDEQYF. CDR3 nucleotides: TGTGCCAGCAGGGTGGGTGCGGTCGTTGGTGGGGACGAGCAGTACTTC.

This chain uses TRBV19 with TRBJ2-1; TRBD2 matches 9 bases. The germline V gene encodes CDR1 LNHDA and CDR2 SQIVND (reference sequence). The ends lost 3 bases at V and 8 bases at J; junction bases unmatched: 5. This CDR3 region has 14 residues. The CDR3 DNA is TGTGCCAGTAGTATGGGGACTAGCTTCTATGAGCAGTTCTTC. It translates to CASSMGTSFYEQFF. Full variable domain (outside the CDR3, taken from reference TRBV19 and TRBJ2-1): DGGITQSPKYLFRKEGQNVTLSCEQNLNHDAMYWYRQDPGQGLRLIYYSQIVNDFQKGDIAEGYSVSREKKESFPLTVTSAQKNPTAFYLCASSMGTSFYEQFFGPGTRLTVL.

The chain combines TRBV11-2 with TRBJ2-1, with 9 bases identical to TRBD1. V gave up 1 base and J gave up 8 bases; unmatched junction bases: 3. There are 14 residues in the CDR3. CDR1 and CDR2 from the germline V gene are SGHAT and FQNNGV. Here the CDR3 DNA reads TGTGCCAGCAGCTTAGCCGGGACAGGGTATGAGCAGTTCTTC. This encodes CASSLAGTGYEQFF.

The J gene is TRBJ2-4, the V gene TRBV6-1; 7 nucleotides agree with TRBD1. The germline CDR1 and CDR2 sequences are MNHNS and SASEGT. Germline trimming cut 3 bases from V and 5 bases from J; bases unmatched to any gene: 10. CDR3 length: 16 residues. The CDR3 loop is CASSDPGRGIENIQYF. CDR3 sequence (DNA): TGTGCCAGCAGTGATCCGGGCAGGGGGATCGAAAACATTCAGTACTTC.

As concerns this clonotype: At one end, the junction sequence differs from germline, possibly due to a read error. The chain employs TRBV9 and TRBJ2-2; possible D gene TRBD2, 5 bases. Per germline, CDR1 SGDLS and CDR2 YYNGEE. The CDR3 sequence is 14 residues long. Here the CDR3 DNA reads TGTGCCAGCAGCGTAGGGGTTTCGACCGGGGAGCTGGTTTTT. It specifies CASSVGVSTGELVF. Full variable domain (remainder filled in from reference TRBV9 and TRBJ2-2): DSGVTQTPKHLITATGQRVTLRCSPRSGDLSVYWYQQSLDQGLQFLIQYYNGEERAKGNILERFSAQQFPDLHSELNLSSLELGDSALYFCASSVGVSTGELVFGEGSRLTVL.

For this clonotype: A single base separates this from a much larger clone, so it may be a read error. The chain is built from TRBV11-2 and TRBJ1-1, with D possibly matching TRBD1 (6 bases). The CDR3 sequence is 15 residues long. Germline V lookup: CDR1 SGHAT, CDR2 FQNNGV. CDR3 in amino acids: CASGLDWTANTEAFF. In DNA form, the CDR3 reads TGTGCCAGCGGCTTAGATTGGACAGCGAACACTGAAGCTTTCTTT.

This chain connects TRBV30 to TRBJ2-7; TRBD1 aligns across 8 bases. The CDR3 is 14 amino acids. J lost 7 bases, V lost 0 bases, and 8 bases had no gene match. Germline V CDR1 and CDR2: GTSNPN, SVGIG (reference sequence). This chain's CDR3 is CAWSVLGQGLEQYF. CDR3 sequence (DNA): TGTGCCTGGAGTGTACTTGGACAGGGCCTGGAGCAGTACTTC.